The rows below give T cell receptor beta chains drawn from one sample of a study of cytomegalovirus exposure and HLA in healthy donors. Repertoires were generated with immunoSEQ multiplex PCR, while TCRdb's copy carries only in-frame clones and drops some. The table has about 130,000 clones, about three quarters seen once. Sequencing was performed on PBMCs. All receptors come from a male donor in good health and CMV-seronegative. The CDR3 runs from the conserved cysteine through the conserved F or W. The D gene is left open where the match is weak. Clone size is not always given. Where it is, it says once, few, many or a class for expanded clones.

NA,TRBJ2-7,TRBD1,TRBV25-1,TGTGCCAGCAGACCGGGACAGCGGCTTACCTACGAGCAGTACTTC,CASRPGQRLTYEQYF
NA,TRBJ1-4,TRBD1,TRBV10-3,TGTGCCATCAGTGGGTCACAGGGGGCGAACGAAAAACTGTTTTTT,CAISGSQGANEKLFF
NA,TRBJ2-4,TRBD2,TRBV2,TGTGCCAGCAGTGAGACTAGCGGCAAAAACAGTCAGTACTTC,CASSETSGKNSQYF
NA,TRBJ2-1,TRBD2,TRBV11-2,TGTGCCAGCAGCTTGGGACTAGCGGGGAGCTCCTACAATGAGCAGTTCTTC,CASSLGLAGSSYNEQFF
once,TRBJ1-1,TRBD1,TRBV7-2,TGTGCCAGCAGCCCCCCCTGGACAGGACCGAGGGGTGAAGCTTTCTTT,CASSPPWTGPRGEAFF
NA,TRBJ2-5,NA,TRBV5-1,TGCGCCAGCAGCTTTTCAGGGGAAGAGACCCAGTACTTC,CASSFSGEETQYF
NA,TRBJ2-3,TRBD2,TRBV7-2,TGTGCCAGCAGCCAAAGGGGACTAGCGAGCGCAGATACGCAGTATTTT,CASSQRGLASADTQYF
few,TRBJ2-2,TRBD1,TRBV11-1,TGTGCCAGCAGCTTTAGGGGGCAAACCGGGGAGCTGTTTTTT,CASSFRGQTGELFF
NA,TRBJ2-3,NA,TRBV5-1,TGCGCCAGCAGCTTGCTTGGGGCTGGAGGGCCGCTGAGCACAGATACGCAGTATTTT,CASSLLGAGGPLSTDTQYF
NA,TRBJ2-1,TRBD2,TRBV7-8,TGTGCCAGCAGCGGGCCGGGACTAGCGGGAGGTATTGAGCAGTTCTTC,CASSGPGLAGGIEQFF
once,TRBJ2-3,TRBD1,TRBV5-8,TGTGCCAGCAGCTTTCAGGGGACAGGGATAACAGATACGCAGTATTTT,CASSFQGTGITDTQYF
NA,TRBJ2-6,NA,TRBV5-1,TGCGCCAGCAGCCTACGAGGACACAGCTCTGGGGCCAACGGCCTGACTTTC,CASSLRGHSSGANGLTF
NA,TRBJ1-1,TRBD1,TRBV7-9,TGTGCCAGCAGCTTAAAGGACAGGACAGAAGCTTTCTTT,CASSLKDRTEAFF
NA,TRBJ2-7,NA,TRBV12-2,TGTGCAAGTCGCCCGCATGGCGGGAGGGCCCGCGAGCAGTACTTC,CASRPHGGRAREQYF
NA,TRBJ1-3,NA,TRBV27,TGTGCCAGCAGCCCGGACAGCTCTGGAAACACCATATATTTT,CASSPDSSGNTIYF
NA,TRBJ1-2,NA,TRBV30,TGTGCCTGGAGTGTAATGGCGGGATATGGCTACACCTTC,CAWSVMAGYGYTF
NA,TRBJ1-2,NA,TRBV5-1,TGCGCCAGCAGCTTGGCGTTGCGGAACTATGGCTACACCTTC,CASSLALRNYGYTF
NA,TRBJ2-7,NA,TRBV4-3,TGCGCCAGCAGCCCCCCTCGGGGTTACGAGCAGTACTTC,CASSPPRGYEQYF
NA,TRBJ2-7,TRBD2,TRBV19,TGTGCCAGTAGTATGGAGTCGGGACTAGCGACGACGGGTTCCGAGCAGTACTTC,CASSMESGLATTGSEQYF
NA,TRBJ1-1,NA,TRBV14,TGTGCCAGCAGCCAAGATCTAAAGTCTGAAGCTTTCTTT,CASSQDLKSEAFF
NA,TRBJ2-2,NA,TRBV29-1,TGCAGCGCCCGACAGTACGCGAACACCGGGGAGCTGTTTTTT,CSARQYANTGELFF
NA,TRBJ2-7,TRBD1,TRBV9,TGTGCTCCCCCCCCGACAGGGGGCCTTTACGAGCAGTACTTC,CAPPPTGGLYEQYF
NA,TRBJ2-1,TRBD2,TRBV6-6,TGTGCCAGCAGTACAAGCGGGGGGCCTTACAATGAGCAGTTCTTC,CASSTSGGPYNEQFF
NA,TRBJ1-1,NA,TRBV9,TGTGCCAGCAGCTCCATCACAGGGCGAGCTGAAGCTTTCTTT,CASSSITGRAEAFF
NA,TRBJ2-7,TRBD1,TRBV9,TGTGCCAGCAGCCCGGGACAGGTTCTCGACGAGCAGTACTTC,CASSPGQVLDEQYF
NA,TRBJ1-5,NA,TRBV18,TGTGCCAGCTCACCAGAGGGACTTATCAATCAGCCCCAGCATTTT,CASSPEGLINQPQHF
NA,TRBJ1-6,NA,TRBV2,TGTGCCAGCAGTTTTCTCAGGGTCAATTCACCCCTCCACTTT,CASSFLRVNSPLHF
NA,TRBJ2-1,TRBD2,TRBV6-4,TGTGCCAGCAGCAAGACTAGCGGGAGTGGTAATGAGCAGTTCTTC,CASSKTSGSGNEQFF
NA,TRBJ2-1,NA,TRBV23-1,TGCGCCAGCAGTCAAAAGCTCTCCTGGGGGGGGCATGAGCAGTTCTTC,CASSQKLSWGGHEQFF
NA,TRBJ2-1,NA,TRBV21-1,TGTGCCAGCAGCCCACAGGGCTCCCAATTGGATGAGCAGTTCTTC,CASSPQGSQLDEQFF
NA,TRBJ2-1,TRBD2,TRBV19,TGTGCCAGTACTGCTAGCGGAAGCCGAAGATCCTACAATGAGCAGTTCTTC,CASTASGSRRSYNEQFF
NA,TRBJ1-1,NA,TRBV2,TGTGCCAGCAGCGTACAGGGTGACACTGAAGCTTTCTTT,CASSVQGDTEAFF
NA,TRBJ2-1,NA,TRBV5-1,TGCGCCAGCAGCTTAAACAGGATAGGATACAATGAGCAGTTCTTC,CASSLNRIGYNEQFF
NA,TRBJ2-5,TRBD2,TRBV7-8,TGTGCCAGCAGCCCCACACTGACTAGCGGGGGAGGATGGGAGACCCAGTACTTC,CASSPTLTSGGGWETQYF
NA,TRBJ2-7,NA,TRBV7-2,TGTGCCAGCAGCTCCGATGGCGGGGGCTCTTACGAGCAGTACTTC,CASSSDGGGSYEQYF
NA,TRBJ2-4,TRBD2,TRBV19,TGTGCCAGTAGTCGACTAGCGGATCCCAAAAACATTCAGTACTTC,CASSRLADPKNIQYF
few,TRBJ1-4,TRBD1,TRBV5-1,TGCGCCAGCAGCCGTATGGGACAGGGAAGGGATGAAAAACTGTTTTTT,CASSRMGQGRDEKLFF
once,TRBJ2-1,TRBD2,TRBV19,TGTGCCAGTAGTACCCTAGCGGGAGGGAAGAATGAGCAGTTCTTC,CASSTLAGGKNEQFF
NA,TRBJ2-5,NA,TRBV5-4,TGTGCCAGCAGCTATTTCCAGGGTTCAGAGACCCAGTACTTC,CASSYFQGSETQYF